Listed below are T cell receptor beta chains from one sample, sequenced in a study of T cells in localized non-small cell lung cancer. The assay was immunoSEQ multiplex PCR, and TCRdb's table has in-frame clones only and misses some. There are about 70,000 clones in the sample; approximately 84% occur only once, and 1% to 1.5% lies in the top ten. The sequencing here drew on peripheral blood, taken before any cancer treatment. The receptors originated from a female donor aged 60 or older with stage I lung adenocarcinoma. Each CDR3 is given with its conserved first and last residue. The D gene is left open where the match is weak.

DNA: TGTGCCAGCGGGGTGGAGACCCAGTACTTC; CDR3: CASGVETQYF; D: .; J: TRBJ2-5; V: TRBV19
DNA: TGTGCCAGCAGCTTTGATCCGAACACTGAAGCTTTCTTT; CDR3: CASSFDPNTEAFF; D: .; J: TRBJ1-1; V: TRBV7-2
DNA: TGTGCCAGCAGCTGGGGACACAGGGGGCAATACGAGCAGTACTTC; CDR3: CASSWGHRGQYEQYF; D: TRBD1; J: TRBJ2-7; V: TRBV5-5
DNA: TGCGCCAGCAGCTTGACTTACAACGGGGAGCTGTTTTTT; CDR3: CASSLTYNGELFF; D: .; J: TRBJ2-2; V: TRBV5-1
DNA: TGTGCTAGTGGTTTGGTAGCGGGGACCGGGGAGCTGTTTTTT; CDR3: CASGLVAGTGELFF; D: TRBD2; J: TRBJ2-2; V: TRBV12-5
DNA: TGTGCCAGCAGAACCACAGGGGAGCGGTACGAGCAGTACTTC; CDR3: CASRTTGERYEQYF; D: TRBD1; J: TRBJ2-7; V: TRBV9
DNA: TGTGCCAGCATAAAGGGGGCTGAAGCTTTCTTT; CDR3: CASIKGAEAFF; D: .; J: TRBJ1-1; V: TRBV6-1
DNA: TGTGCCAGCAGCTTAGGCAGCCCGGGGATTTCACCCCTCCACTTT; CDR3: CASSLGSPGISPLHF; D: .; J: TRBJ1-6; V: TRBV7-6
DNA: TGTGCCAGCAGCCGATTCCGATCTGCAAACTATGGCTACACCTTC; CDR3: CASSRFRSANYGYTF; D: .; J: TRBJ1-2; V: TRBV9
DNA: TGTGCCAGCCCCCAATCTTTCTTT; CDR3: CASPQSFF; D: .; J: TRBJ1-1; V: TRBV27
DNA: TGTGCCAGCAGTATCGGACAGGGGGCGCGGGGCTACACCTTC; CDR3: CASSIGQGARGYTF; D: TRBD1; J: TRBJ1-2; V: TRBV28
DNA: TGTGCCAGCAGCCAAGGTGGGCTTCGTAGCGAGCAGTTCTTC; CDR3: CASSQGGLRSEQFF; D: .; J: TRBJ2-1; V: TRBV13
DNA: TGCGCCAGCAGCCAGAATGTCGAGATCCCCCCAGATACGCAGTATTTT; CDR3: CASSQNVEIPPDTQYF; D: .; J: TRBJ2-3; V: TRBV4-1
DNA: TGTGCCAGCAGATTTATCAGTCCCCAAACCGGGGAGCTGTTTTTT; CDR3: CASRFISPQTGELFF; D: .; J: TRBJ2-2; V: TRBV6-1
DNA: TGCGCCAGCGGAGAAGATTGGCAGGGGACATCCTACTATGGCTACACCTTC; CDR3: CASGEDWQGTSYYGYTF; D: .; J: TRBJ1-2; V: TRBV5-1